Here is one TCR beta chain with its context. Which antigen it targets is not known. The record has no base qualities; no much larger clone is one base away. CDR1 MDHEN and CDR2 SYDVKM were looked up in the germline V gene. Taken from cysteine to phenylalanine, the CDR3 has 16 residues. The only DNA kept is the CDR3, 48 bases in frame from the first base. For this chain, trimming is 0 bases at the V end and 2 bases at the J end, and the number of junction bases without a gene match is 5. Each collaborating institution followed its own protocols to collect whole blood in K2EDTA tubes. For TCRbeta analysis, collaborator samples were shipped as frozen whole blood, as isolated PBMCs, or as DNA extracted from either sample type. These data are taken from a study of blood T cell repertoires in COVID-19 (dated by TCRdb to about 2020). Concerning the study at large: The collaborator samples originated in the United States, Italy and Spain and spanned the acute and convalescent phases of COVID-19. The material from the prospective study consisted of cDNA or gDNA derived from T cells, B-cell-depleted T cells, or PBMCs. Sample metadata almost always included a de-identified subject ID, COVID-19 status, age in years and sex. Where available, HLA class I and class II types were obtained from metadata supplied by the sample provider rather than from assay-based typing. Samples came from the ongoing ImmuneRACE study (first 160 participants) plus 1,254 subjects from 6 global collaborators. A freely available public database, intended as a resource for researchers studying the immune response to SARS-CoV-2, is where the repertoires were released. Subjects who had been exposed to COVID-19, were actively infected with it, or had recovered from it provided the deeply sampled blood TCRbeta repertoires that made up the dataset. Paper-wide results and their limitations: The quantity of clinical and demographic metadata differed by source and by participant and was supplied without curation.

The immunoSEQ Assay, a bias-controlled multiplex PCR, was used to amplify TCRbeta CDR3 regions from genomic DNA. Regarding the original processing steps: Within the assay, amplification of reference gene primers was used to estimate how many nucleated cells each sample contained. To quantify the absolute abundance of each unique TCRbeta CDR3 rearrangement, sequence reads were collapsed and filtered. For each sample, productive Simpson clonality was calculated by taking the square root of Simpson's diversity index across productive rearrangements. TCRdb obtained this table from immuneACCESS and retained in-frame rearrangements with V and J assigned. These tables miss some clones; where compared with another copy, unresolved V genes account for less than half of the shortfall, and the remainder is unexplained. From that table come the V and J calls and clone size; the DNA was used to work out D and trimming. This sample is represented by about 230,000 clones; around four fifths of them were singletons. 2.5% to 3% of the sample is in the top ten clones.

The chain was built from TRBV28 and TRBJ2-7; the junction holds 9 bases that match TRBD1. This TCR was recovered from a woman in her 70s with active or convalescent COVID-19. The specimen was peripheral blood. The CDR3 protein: CASSLWGTGRPYEQYF. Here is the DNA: TGTGCCAGCAGTTTATGGGGGACAGGGCGACCCTACGAGCAGTACTTC.